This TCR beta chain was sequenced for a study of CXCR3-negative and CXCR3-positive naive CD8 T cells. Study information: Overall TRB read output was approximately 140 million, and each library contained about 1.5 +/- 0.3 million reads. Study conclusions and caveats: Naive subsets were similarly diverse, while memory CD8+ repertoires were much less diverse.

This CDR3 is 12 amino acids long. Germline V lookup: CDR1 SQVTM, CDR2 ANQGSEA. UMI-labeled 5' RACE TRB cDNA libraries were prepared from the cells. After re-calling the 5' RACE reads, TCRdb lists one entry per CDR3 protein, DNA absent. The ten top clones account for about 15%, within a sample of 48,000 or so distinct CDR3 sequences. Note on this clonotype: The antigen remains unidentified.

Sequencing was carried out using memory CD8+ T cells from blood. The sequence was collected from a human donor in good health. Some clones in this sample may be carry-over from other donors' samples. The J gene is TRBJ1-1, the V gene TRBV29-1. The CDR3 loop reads CSVGLMNTEAFF.